Listed here are 29 T cell receptor beta chains from one sample, sequenced in a study of control samples from healthy donors and cancer patients. Repertoires were generated with immunoSEQ multiplex PCR, while TCRdb's copy carries only in-frame clones and drops some. The table shows about 180,000 clones, with just over 90% occurring only once. Sample: blood. The origin of the receptors is a man aged 30 to 45 in good health.

The chain couples TRBV21-1 to TRBJ1-5. TRBV21-1 is reported as a pseudogene. This CDR3 has 12 residues. Here the CDR3 DNA reads TGTGCCAGCAGCAAAGCCAATCAGCCCCAGCATTTT. This gives the protein CASSKANQPQHF.

The chain is built from TRBV5-5 and TRBJ2-6, with a possible D match to TRBD2 (6 bases). Between the trimmed V and J ends, which lost 3 bases and 4 bases, there was a span of 8 bases. The germline gives CDR1 SGHKS, CDR2 YYEKEE (reference sequence). This CDR3 spans 14 amino acids. CDR3 in amino acids: CASSSAGGANVLTF. DNA for the CDR3: TGTGCCAGCAGCTCGGCGGGGGGGGCCAACGTCCTGACTTTC.

The gene calls are TRBV4-3 and TRBJ1-2; unclear D gene. This CDR3 is built from 17 residues. The ends were cut back, 3 bases at V and 4 bases at J, with 21 bases in the middle. The germline gives CDR1 LGHNA, CDR2 YSLEER. The CDR3 is CASSQRVGPSNPYGYTF. The CDR3 DNA follows: TGCGCCAGCAGCCAGCGGGTTGGCCCGAGCAACCCCTATGGCTACACCTTC.

This clone was counted a single time. The chain joins TRBV6-2 or TRBV6-3 to TRBJ2-1; D might be TRBD1 (5 bases). The CDR3 spans 14 residues. Trimming left V 2 bases short and J 3 bases short, with 8 bases between. Germline assignment: CDR1 MNHEY and CDR2 SVGEGT. The CDR3 loop is CASSYGASYNEQFF. Written as DNA, the CDR3 is TGTGCCAGCAGTTACGGGGCTAGCTACAATGAGCAGTTCTTC.

DNA for the CDR3: TGTGCCAGCAGTGAAGAGGGAGCGGGCAATGAGCAGTTCTTC. This sequence encodes CASSEEGAGNEQFF. The chain is built from TRBV2 and TRBJ2-1; the D gene is possibly TRBD2 (6 bases). CDR1 SNHLY and CDR2 FYNNEI come from the germline V gene. The CDR3 runs to 14 residues. Trimming shortened V by 1 base and J by 6 bases, and 10 bases separated the two germline ends.

The chain carries TRBV5-6 and TRBJ1-6; the D gene is possibly TRBD1 (6 bases). This CDR3 region has 15 residues. V was trimmed by 0 bases and J by 13 bases, leaving 17 bases between them. Germline assignment: CDR1 SGHDT and CDR2 YYEEEE. This CDR3 is CASSLAPTGMEPLHF. For the CDR3, the DNA is TGTGCCAGCAGCTTGGCCCCGACAGGAATGGAGCCCCTCCACTTT. The full variable domain, in which reference TRBV5-6 and TRBJ1-6 provide the parts outside the CDR3, is DAGVTQSPTHLIKTRGQQVTLRCSPKSGHDTVSWYQQALGQGPQFIFQYYEEEERQRGNFPDRFSGHQFPNYSSELNVNALLLGDSALYLCASSLAPTGMEPLHFGNGTRLTVT.

The chain carries TRBV28 and TRBJ2-7, with 10 nucleotides matching TRBD2. The length of the CDR3 is 15 residues. Losses at the gene ends were 5 bases for V and 6 bases for J; bases not matched to a gene: 10. Germline CDR1 MDHEN, CDR2 SYDVKM. CDR3 protein: CASSGPSGGGPEQYF. The CDR3 coding sequence is TGTGCCAGCAGTGGACCTAGCGGGGGCGGTCCCGAGCAGTACTTC.

V is TRBV29-1 and J is TRBJ2-7, with 7 bases matching TRBD1. The CDR3 contains 11 residues. After removal of 6 bases from V and 1 base from J, the junction contained 0 bases not matched to a gene. From germline, CDR1 is SQVTM and CDR2 ANQGSEA. CDR3 DNA sequence: TGCAGCGTGGGACAGTCCTACGAGCAGTACTTC. Translated: CSVGQSYEQYF.

This chain connects TRBV18 to TRBJ2-7; TRBD1 is a possible D gene (6 bases). Germline loops: CDR1 KGHSH, CDR2 LQKENI. The germline V and J ends were trimmed by 3 bases and 1 base, with 13 bases remaining between them. The CDR3 runs 15 residues. The CDR3 is CASSPQQGGSYEQYF. The DNA of the CDR3 is TGTGCCAGCTCACCCCAACAGGGTGGTTCCTACGAGCAGTACTTC.

The V call is TRBV7-6, the J call TRBJ1-2, with D possibly matching TRBD1 (5 bases). CDR1 SGHVS and CDR2 FNYEAQ come from the germline V gene. The CDR3 runs to 11 residues. Trimming pared 8 bases from V and 8 bases from J, leaving 12 bases between. CDR3: CASSGGFGYTF. The CDR3, as DNA: TGTGCCAGCTCCGGGGGATTCGGCTACACCTTC.

The rearrangement links TRBV19 to TRBJ2-2; the D is unclear. Trimming removed 8 bases at V and 5 bases at J, with 3 bases between. This CDR3 spans 10 amino acids. CDR1 is LNHDA and CDR2 is SQIVND in the germline V gene (reference sequence). The CDR3 protein is CASSTGELFF. The CDR3 DNA reads as TGTGCCAGTTCGACCGGGGAGCTGTTTTTT. Using reference TRBV19 and TRBJ2-2 for the parts outside the CDR3, the full variable domain is DGGITQSPKYLFRKEGQNVTLSCEQNLNHDAMYWYRQDPGQGLRLIYYSQIVNDFQKGDIAEGYSVSREKKESFPLTVTSAQKNPTAFYLCASSTGELFFGEGSRLTVL.

The rearrangement joins TRBV11-2 to TRBJ1-1; D is ambiguous. Trimming left V 0 bases short and J 4 bases short, with 9 bases between. CDR1 and CDR2 (germline): SGHAT, FQNNGV. CDR3 size: 14 residues. The CDR3: CASSLESVRTEAFF. In nucleotides, the CDR3 is TGTGCCAGCAGCTTAGAGTCGGTGCGCACTGAAGCTTTCTTT.

This sequence joins TRBV7-8 and TRBJ1-4; D is possibly TRBD1 (5 bases). Germline loops: CDR1 SGHVS, CDR2 FQNEAQ. Trimming took off 6 bases at V and 10 bases at J, with 21 bases between the two ends. The CDR3 consists of 15 residues. Here the CDR3 reads CASSSPRDGLGKLFF. CDR3 sequence (DNA): TGTGCCAGCAGTTCCCCCCGGGACGGCCTCGGAAAACTGTTTTTT.

The chain recombines TRBV7-9 with TRBJ2-5; D could derive from TRBD1 or TRBD2 (6 bases each). This CDR3 contains 18 residues. Germline CDR1 reads SEHNR; CDR2 reads FQNEAQ (reference sequence). Trimming removed 5 bases at V and 2 bases at J, with 24 bases between. CDR3 coding DNA: TGTGCCAGCAGCCCTCGATTGGGGGCTGAAGGGACTCAAGAGACCCAGTACTTC. Protein sequence: CASSPRLGAEGTQETQYF.

The chain's CDR3 is CASSLGTSGSYEQYF. CDR3 bases: TGCGCCAGCAGCTTGGGGACTAGCGGGAGCTACGAGCAGTACTTC. The chain employs TRBV5-1 and TRBJ2-7; the match to TRBD2 covers 13 bases. Germline CDR1 and CDR2: SGHRS and YFSETQ. The CDR3 runs 15 residues. V lost 0 bases and J lost 3; bases outside the gene matches: 0.

The J gene is TRBJ2-6, the V gene TRBV7-2, with unresolved D. Germline V CDR1 and CDR2: SGHTA, FQGNSA. The CDR3 is made up of 17 amino acids. The V end was cut by 6 bases, the J end by 0 bases, with 15 bases between. CDR3 coding DNA: TGTGCCAGCAGGTCCCCCGCTCGGTACTCTGGGGCCAACGTCCTGACTTTC. Translation: CASRSPARYSGANVLTF. Complete variable domain (other parts from reference TRBV7-2 and TRBJ2-6): GAGVSQSPSNKVTEKGKDVELRCDPISGHTALYWYRQSLGQGLEFLIYFQGNSAPDKSGLPSDRFSAERTGGSVSTLTIQRTQQEDSAVYLCASRSPARYSGANVLTFGAGSRLTVL.

As DNA, the CDR3 is TGTGCCAGCAGGGACAGGCTCCTGAACACTGAAGCTTTCTTT. This codes for CASRDRLLNTEAFF. The chain uses TRBV6-5 and TRBJ1-1; 7 bases match TRBD1. Germline V lookup: CDR1 MNHEY, CDR2 SVGAGI. CDR3 length: 14 residues. The J segment lost 0 bases and the V segment lost 6 bases, leaving 4 bases of the junction unmatched.

This rearrangement joins TRBV2 to TRBJ1-4, with D uncertain. This CDR3 contains 13 residues. V lost 4 bases and J 5 bases, leaving 8 bases between the germline ends. Germline V gene sequence: CDR1 SNHLY, CDR2 FYNNEI. The CDR3 loop is CASSGQPNEKLFF. CDR3 DNA sequence: TGTGCCAGCAGTGGCCAACCAAATGAAAAACTGTTTTTT.

In this sample, this clone turned up once. The J gene is TRBJ1-6, the V gene TRBV30; TRBD1 is a possible D gene (6 bases). The CDR3 has 13 amino acids. V lost 2 bases and J 6 bases, leaving 8 bases between the germline ends. Germline V gene data show CDR1 as GTSNPN and CDR2 as SVGIG (reference sequence). The CDR3 sequence: CAWSSDSNSPLHF. The DNA of the CDR3 is TGTGCCTGGAGTTCGGACAGTAATTCACCCCTCCACTTT.

The genes are TRBV27 and TRBJ2-1; D ambiguous. The ends were cut back, 3 bases at V and 8 bases at J, with 11 bases in the middle. Per the germline V gene, CDR1 is MNHEY and CDR2 is SMNVEV (reference sequence). The CDR3 has 13 residues. The CDR3 DNA reads TGTGCCAGCAGTTTGTCCGGAGACTATGAGCAGTTCTTC. Encoded protein: CASSLSGDYEQFF.

Turning to this clone: Within the sample, other DNA sequences also encode this same CDR3. The chain combines TRBV18 with TRBJ1-5; D not certain. Trimming left V 2 bases short and J 2 bases short, with 4 bases between. Per the germline V gene, CDR1 is KGHSH and CDR2 is LQKENI. The length of the CDR3 is 13 residues. The CDR3 spells CASSPGGNQPQHF. Here the CDR3 DNA reads TGTGCCAGCTCACCAGGGGGCAATCAGCCCCAGCATTTT.

The J gene is TRBJ1-4, the V gene TRBV24-1; no definite D call. CDR3 length: 14 amino acids. Germline V CDR1 and CDR2: KGHDR, SFDVKD. Trimming pared 6 bases from V and 11 bases from J, leaving 18 bases between. The DNA for the CDR3 is TGTGCCACCAGTATGAGGGAAAGTTTGTTGAAACTGTTTTTT. It specifies CATSMRESLLKLFF.

The rearrangement links TRBV6-6 to TRBJ2-7; D is uncertain. The length of the CDR3 is 13 residues. V was cut by 2 bases and J by 4 bases, with 9 bases left in between. Germline CDR1 and CDR2: MNHNY and SVGAGI (reference sequence). The chain's CDR3 is CASSYLVGYEQYF. CDR3 coding DNA: TGTGCCAGCAGTTACCTGGTTGGGTACGAGCAGTACTTC.

V and J are TRBV18 and TRBJ2-2, with TRBD1 identical over 9 bases. Trimming took 6 bases from V and 2 from J; bases not matched to a gene: 4. Germline loops: CDR1 KGHSH, CDR2 LQKENI. This CDR3 region has 15 residues. CDR3 loop: CASSATGGNTGELFF. The CDR3 DNA sequence: TGTGCCAGCTCGGCCACAGGGGGCAACACCGGGGAGCTGTTTTTT.

V gene TRBV7-6 combines with J gene TRBJ1-5; 7 nucleotides match TRBD1. The CDR3 is 16 amino acids. CDR1 is SGHVS and CDR2 is FNYEAQ in the germline V gene. V dropped 1 base and J dropped 2; count of bases not matched to a gene: 5. The CDR3 loop is CASSLGQGYGNQPQHF. In DNA, the CDR3 is TGTGCCAGCAGCTTAGGACAGGGATACGGCAATCAGCCCCAGCATTTT.

CDR3 in amino acids: CASSPGQSGIYGYTF. The CDR3, as DNA: TGTGCCAGCAGCCCAGGACAGTCTGGAATCTATGGCTACACCTTC. The chain carries TRBV3-1 (or the pseudogene TRBV3-2) and TRBJ1-2; D is possibly TRBD1 (6 bases). Trimming pared 4 bases from V and 4 bases from J, leaving 16 bases between. From germline, CDR1 is LGHDT and CDR2 YNNKEL (reference sequence). The CDR3 runs to 15 residues.

For the CDR3, the DNA is TGTGCCAGCAGCTTAGCAGAAGACTACGAGCAGTACTTC. Amino acid sequence: CASSLAEDYEQYF. The chain carries TRBV11-1 and TRBJ2-7; D not certain. The CDR3 spans 13 residues. The ends were cut back, 0 bases at V and 3 bases at J, with 6 bases in the middle. CDR1 and CDR2 from the germline V gene are SGHAT and FQDESV (reference sequence).

The rearrangement joins TRBV19 to TRBJ1-5, with unresolved D. The V end lost 3 bases, the J end lost 7 bases, and 13 bases lay between the germline ends. Germline V gives CDR1 LNHDA, CDR2 SQIVND (reference sequence). CDR3 length: 14 amino acids. CDR3 in amino acids: CASSIPPIGQPQHF. The CDR3 nucleotides read TGTGCCAGTAGTATCCCTCCGATCGGGCAGCCCCAGCATTTT.

The chain has TRBV11-2 and TRBJ2-5; D gene ambiguous. The CDR3 has 15 amino acids. Between the trimmed V and J ends, which lost 5 bases and 2 bases, there was a span of 15 bases. Germline V gene lookup returns CDR1 SGHAT and CDR2 FQNNGV. The CDR3 spells CASSPERATQETQYF. The DNA of the CDR3 is TGTGCCAGCAGCCCAGAACGGGCCACGCAAGAGACCCAGTACTTC.